This T cell receptor beta chain was identified in a study of T-cell memory formation after mild COVID-19 (dated by TCRdb to the early 2020s). With regard to the full study: TCR sequence clusters from the two donors were found to be largely donor specific. In a couple of donors, T-cell clones that expanded and contracted after mild COVID-19 were followed by sequencing TCRalpha and TCRbeta repertoires longitudinally. The cohort was made up of two young adult volunteers, one female and one male, who were previously healthy. The full study reports these points: Only two mild cases were covered by the study, and larger cohorts that include severe cases with pre-infection samples were considered necessary. Clones that contracted from day 15 to 85 showed balanced CD4/CD8 phenotypes, whereas a second wave of clones that expanded from day 15 to 37 leaned towards CD4+. Some responding clones were detected in pre-infection memory, suggesting pre-existing cross-reactive memory T cells joined the SARS-CoV-2 response. Contracting CD4+ clones were located mainly in the CM and EM memory subsets, whereas CD8+ clones were found to be enriched in EMRA. SARS-CoV-2 specificity was not confirmed for the second-wave clones peaking on day 37.

This clonotype showed up just a few times. The antigen it recognizes is unknown. No base quality values were provided; no much bigger clone lies one nucleotide off. From the cysteine through the phenylalanine, the CDR3 covers 16 amino acids. The only DNA kept is the CDR3, 48 bases in frame from the first base. The V and J ends are trimmed by 7 bases and 2 bases, leaving 18 bases between them. The CDR1 and CDR2 encoded by the germline V gene are SGHRS and YFSETQ. Sequenced using an Illumina NovaSeq 6000. Using 5'RACE with constant-segment primers, TCRalpha and TCRbeta cDNA libraries were constructed, with sample barcodes and unique molecular identifiers added in the process. Trizol reagent was used to extract RNA from every sample. Library amplification was performed in two PCR steps, and a second sample barcode and Illumina TruSeq adapters were introduced in the second step. The libraries were sequenced on an Illumina NovaSeq using 2 x 150 bp paired-end reads. Per the original workflow: Reads were demultiplexed and collapsed into UMI-guided consensus sequences with migec v1.2.7. Using mixcr v2.1.11, the UMI consensuses were aligned to TRA and TRB V and J templates and assembled into clonotypes. A clonotype was counted as expanded or contracted only if both edgeR and NoisET called the change significant, with noise models trained on biological replicates. For edgeR calls, the cutoffs were a false discovery rate-adjusted p below 0.01 and a log2 fold-change threshold of 1. PCA with hierarchical clustering of max-normalized trajectories of the 1000 most abundant clonotypes was used as exploratory dynamics analysis. Separately sequenced CD4+ and CD8+ repertoires were used to assign a CD4 or CD8 phenotype to each responding clone. TCRdb handled the public reads itself, with Q25 trimming in fastp and clone calling in MiXCR, and kept productive beta chains. Identical CDR3 protein sequences are pooled into one entry, listed with their most common genes and DNA. The V and J calls reflect TCRdb's pipeline rather than the authors' work. This sample comprises around 410,000 distinct CDR3 sequences, 20% to 30% of them detected only once. Together, the top ten hold 10% to 15% of the sample.

PBMCs were isolated by Ficoll-Paque density gradient centrifugation. The TCR comes from an adult woman who had mild COVID-19 (a few samples of this study predate the infection). The sample titles of this study are shuffled in the database, so cell type and time point are left out; the donor was told from shared clones. The chain employs TRBV5-1 and TRBJ2-2, with the D segment identity uncertain. Sequenced input: PBMCs or a T cell subset sorted from them (not recorded which). The nucleotides read TGCGCCAGCGCAGCTTGGGTAGGAAGAAACACCGGGGAGCTGTTTTTT. This yields the protein CASAAWVGRNTGELFF.